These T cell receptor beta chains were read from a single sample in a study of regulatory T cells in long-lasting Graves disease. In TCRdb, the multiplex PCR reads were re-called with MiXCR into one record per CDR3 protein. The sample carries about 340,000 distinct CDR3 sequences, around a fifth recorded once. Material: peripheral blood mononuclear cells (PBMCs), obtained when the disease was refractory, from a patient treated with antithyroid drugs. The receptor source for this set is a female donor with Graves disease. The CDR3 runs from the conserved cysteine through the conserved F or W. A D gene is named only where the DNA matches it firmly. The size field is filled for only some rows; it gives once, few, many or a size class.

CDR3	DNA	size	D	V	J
CASGRPGTSSNKPYSNQPQHF	TGTGCCAGCGGGAGACCTGGGACATCTTCCAACAAGCCCTATAGCAATCAGCCCCAGCATTTT	many	-	TRBV6-1	TRBJ1-5
CASSRLAGFSGELFF	TGTGCCAGCAGCAGACTAGCGGGTTTCTCTGGGGAGCTGTTTTTT	-	TRBD2	TRBV7-2	TRBJ2-2
CSAPRAAGRSGELFF	TGCAGTGCCCCGCGGGCAGCGGGAAGGTCCGGGGAGCTGTTTTTT	-	TRBD2	TRBV20-1	TRBJ2-2
CASSGEVGYTF	TGTGCCAGCAGTGGGGAGGTTGGCTACACCTTC	few	-	TRBV25-1	TRBJ1-2
CASSVGEGLTEAFF	TGTGCCAGCAGCGTAGGGGAGGGTTTGACTGAAGCTTTCTTT	few	-	TRBV9	TRBJ1-1
CASSPIGRGREQYF	TGTGCCAGCTCACCAATCGGGAGGGGTCGCGAGCAGTACTTC	-	TRBD2	TRBV18	TRBJ2-7
CASSYSIGGTNEKLFF	TGTGCCAGCAGTTACTCCATCGGGGGGACTAATGAAAAACTGTTTTTT	many	-	TRBV6-2/TRBV6-3	TRBJ1-4
CASSLIGQAVNGYTF	TGTGCCAGCAGCTTAATTGGACAGGCAGTAAATGGCTACACCTTC	-	TRBD1	TRBV5-6	TRBJ1-2
CASSSGPSYEQYF	TGTGCCAGCAGCTCGGGACCTAGCTACGAGCAGTACTTC	many	-	TRBV7-2	TRBJ2-7
CASRGYNSGANVLTF	TGTGCCAGTAGGGGATATAACTCTGGGGCCAACGTCCTGACTTTC	few	-	TRBV19	TRBJ2-6
CASSLPGLNTGELFF	TGTGCCAGCAGCCTCCCGGGTCTGAACACCGGGGAGCTGTTTTTT	few	-	TRBV7-9	TRBJ2-2
CAISEQLGGAKNIQYF	TGTGCCATCAGTGAGCAGCTAGGAGGCGCCAAAAACATTCAGTACTTC	-	-	TRBV10-3	TRBJ2-4
CSASQETQYF	TGCAGTGCTTCGCAAGAGACCCAGTACTTC	many	-	TRBV20-1	TRBJ2-5
CASSLASADNQPQHF	TGTGCCAGCAGCTTAGCTTCCGCTGACAATCAGCCCCAGCATTTT	-	-	TRBV7-8	TRBJ1-5
CASSQDGGQGPQHF	TGTGCCAGCAGCCAAGATGGGGGACAGGGGCCCCAGCATTTT	few	TRBD1	TRBV3-1	TRBJ1-5
CASSHPQGRSLSYEQYF	TGTGCCAGCAGCCACCCCCAGGGGCGATCACTCTCCTACGAGCAGTACTTC	-	-	TRBV14	TRBJ2-7
CASRTGEDIYEQYF	TGTGCCAGCAGGACAGGGGAAGATATCTACGAGCAGTACTTC	many	TRBD1	TRBV27	TRBJ2-7
CASSNIGGEAFF	TGTGCCAGTAGTAACATAGGAGGTGAAGCTTTCTTT	many	-	TRBV19	TRBJ1-1
CASSLAGQINSPLHF	TGTGCCAGCAGCTTAGCGGGACAGATTAATTCACCCCTCCACTTT	-	TRBD1	TRBV7-9	TRBJ1-6
CASSWGQGFNYGYTF	TGTGCCAGCAGTTGGGGACAGGGATTTAACTATGGCTACACCTTC	many	TRBD1	TRBV12-3/TRBV12-4	TRBJ1-2
CASTGQSTEAFF	TGCGCCAGCACGGGTCAGAGCACTGAAGCTTTCTTT	-	-	TRBV5-1	TRBJ1-1
CASSLWGSPLHF	TGTGCCAGCAGTTTGTGGGGATCACCCCTCCACTTT	many	-	TRBV12-3/TRBV12-4	TRBJ1-6
CASSEVPTGAGNTIYF	TGTGCCAGCAGTGAAGTGCCGACAGGGGCTGGAAACACCATATATTTT	-	TRBD1	TRBV2	TRBJ1-3
CASSPGGSGQETQYF	TGTGCCAGCAGCCCCGGGGGAAGCGGGCAAGAGACCCAGTACTTC	many	-	TRBV7-8	TRBJ2-5
CASSYDQGLGYEQYF	TGTGCCAGCAGTTACGATCAGGGATTGGGCTACGAGCAGTACTTC	-	-	TRBV6-5	TRBJ2-7
CSVEGYASGFTDTQYF	TGCAGCGTTGAGGGGTACGCTAGCGGATTCACAGATACGCAGTATTTT	-	TRBD2	TRBV29-1	TRBJ2-3
CASSFVRGSYEQYF	TGCGCCAGCAGCTTTGTAAGGGGGTCCTACGAGCAGTACTTC	-	-	TRBV5-1	TRBJ2-7
CSARGDRDKNEQYF	TGCAGCGCCCGGGGGGACAGGGATAAGAACGAGCAGTACTTC	-	TRBD1	TRBV29-1	TRBJ2-7
CAWSPGLAGFQTQYF	TGTGCCTGGAGCCCTGGACTAGCGGGTTTTCAGACCCAGTACTTC	many	TRBD2	TRBV30	TRBJ2-5
CASRRAGERDEQYF	TGTGCCAGCCGCAGGGCAGGGGAAAGAGACGAGCAGTACTTC	-	-	TRBV27	TRBJ2-7
CASNQGGETQYF	TGCGCCAGCAACCAAGGGGGGGAGACCCAGTACTTC	-	-	TRBV10-2	TRBJ2-5
CASSYSSRRTNTEAFF	TGTGCCAGCAGTTACTCGTCTAGACGAACGAACACTGAAGCTTTCTTT	many	-	TRBV6-5	TRBJ1-1
CASSLTRGNTIYF	TGTGCCAGCAGCTTAACTCGTGGAAACACCATATATTTT	few	-	TRBV7-3	TRBJ1-3
CASSLTRTGSREQYF	TGTGCCAGCAGCTTAACACGGACAGGGAGTCGGGAGCAGTACTTC	many	TRBD1	TRBV11-3	TRBJ2-7
CASSFSGTGHYEQYF	TGTGCCAGCAGTTTCTCCGGGACAGGACACTACGAGCAGTACTTC	many	TRBD1	TRBV28	TRBJ2-7
CASSQGAGHREKLFF	TGCGCCAGCAGCCAAGGCGCCGGGCATCGTGAAAAACTGTTTTTT	-	-	TRBV7-9	TRBJ1-4
CASSWRVAEQFF	TGTGCCAGCAGCTGGAGAGTAGCTGAGCAGTTCTTC	-	-	TRBV13	TRBJ2-1
CSVGTNQQETQYF	TGCAGCGTTGGGACAAACCAACAAGAGACCCAGTACTTC	few	-	TRBV29-1	TRBJ2-5
CASSGQGPISYEQYF	TGTGCCAGCAGTGGACAGGGTCCGATCTCCTACGAGCAGTACTTC	-	TRBD1	TRBV25-1	TRBJ2-7
CSARGPGEGEQYF	TGCAGTGCTAGAGGTCCAGGGGAGGGGGAGCAGTACTTC	few	-	TRBV20-1	TRBJ2-7
CASRQREEGKLFF	TGTGCCAGCAGGCAGCGGGAAGAAGGAAAACTGTTTTTT	many	-	TRBV7-8	TRBJ1-4
CAISMDNYGYTF	TGTGCCATCAGTATGGACAACTATGGCTACACCTTC	many	-	TRBV10-3	TRBJ1-2